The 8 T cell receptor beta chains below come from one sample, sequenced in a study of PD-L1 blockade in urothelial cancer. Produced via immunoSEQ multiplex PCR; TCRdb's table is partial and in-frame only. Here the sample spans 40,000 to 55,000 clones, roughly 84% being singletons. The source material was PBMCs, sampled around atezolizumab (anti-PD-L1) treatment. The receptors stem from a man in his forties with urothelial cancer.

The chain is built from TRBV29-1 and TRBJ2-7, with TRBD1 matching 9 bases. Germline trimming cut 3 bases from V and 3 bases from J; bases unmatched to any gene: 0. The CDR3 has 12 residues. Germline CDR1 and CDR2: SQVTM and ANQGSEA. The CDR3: CSVETGGYEQYF. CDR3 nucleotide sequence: TGCAGCGTTGAGACAGGGGGCTACGAGCAGTACTTC.

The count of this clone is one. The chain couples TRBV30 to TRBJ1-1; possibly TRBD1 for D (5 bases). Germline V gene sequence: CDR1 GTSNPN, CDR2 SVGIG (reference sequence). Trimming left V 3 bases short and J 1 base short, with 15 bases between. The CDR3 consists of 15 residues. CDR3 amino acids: CAWRSSGGGNTEAFF. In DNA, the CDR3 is TGTGCCTGGAGGTCTTCTGGGGGGGGGAACACTGAAGCTTTCTTT.

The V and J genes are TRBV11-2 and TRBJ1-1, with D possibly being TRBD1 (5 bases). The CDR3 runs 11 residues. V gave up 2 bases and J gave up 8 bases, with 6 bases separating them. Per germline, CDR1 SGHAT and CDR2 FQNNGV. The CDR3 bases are TGTGCCAGCAGCTTACGGACAGAAGCTTTCTTT. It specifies CASSLRTEAFF.

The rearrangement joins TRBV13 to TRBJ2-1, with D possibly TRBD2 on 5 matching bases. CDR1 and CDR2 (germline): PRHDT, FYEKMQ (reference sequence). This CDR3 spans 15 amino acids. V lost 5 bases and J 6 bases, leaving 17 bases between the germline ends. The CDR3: CASSRGLSVSNEQFF. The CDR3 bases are TGTGCCAGCAGCCGAGGGCTATCTGTTTCCAATGAGCAGTTCTTC.

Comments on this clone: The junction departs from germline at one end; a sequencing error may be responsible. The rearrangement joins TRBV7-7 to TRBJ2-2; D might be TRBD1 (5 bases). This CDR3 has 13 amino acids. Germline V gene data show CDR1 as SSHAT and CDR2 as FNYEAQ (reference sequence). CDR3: CASSSGSTGELFF. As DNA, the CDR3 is TGTGCTAGCAGCTCAGGGTCCACCGGGGAGCTGTTTTTT.

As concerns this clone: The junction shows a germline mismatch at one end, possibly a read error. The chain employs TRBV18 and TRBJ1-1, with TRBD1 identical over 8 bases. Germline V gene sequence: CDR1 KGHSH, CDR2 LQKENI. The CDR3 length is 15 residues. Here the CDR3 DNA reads TGTGCCAGCCCACCGCGATCTGACAGGGGTATTGAAGCTTTCTTT. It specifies CASPPRSDRGIEAFF.

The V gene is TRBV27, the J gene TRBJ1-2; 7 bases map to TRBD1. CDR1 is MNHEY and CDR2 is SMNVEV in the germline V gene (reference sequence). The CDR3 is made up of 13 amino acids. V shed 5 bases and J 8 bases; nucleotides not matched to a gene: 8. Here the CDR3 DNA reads TGTGCCAGCAGTCAATACAGGGGAACGGGCTACACCTTC. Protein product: CASSQYRGTGYTF.

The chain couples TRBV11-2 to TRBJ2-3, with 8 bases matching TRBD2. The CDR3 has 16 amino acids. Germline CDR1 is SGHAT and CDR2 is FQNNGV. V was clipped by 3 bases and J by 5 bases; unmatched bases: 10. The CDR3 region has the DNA TGTGCCAGCAGCTTCTATAGCGGGACCATGGGAGATACGCAGTATTTT. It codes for CASSFYSGTMGDTQYF.